The sequence of this T cell receptor beta chain was determined in a study of blood T cell repertoires in COVID-19. Background on the study: Samples of COVID-19 (acute and convalescent) were obtained from the United States, Italy and Spain. Sources were T cells, B-cell-depleted T cells, or PBMCs; the material itself was cDNA or gDNA.

Per the authors' pipeline: Amplification of reference gene primers was used by the study to estimate nucleated cell counts. Assay: immunoSEQ multiplex PCR; the TCRdb copy retains only in-frame clones and omits some. V and J calls and clone size are as listed in that table; D and trimming were resolved from the DNA. This sample has approximately 46,000 clones; around nine tenths occur once, and the top ten carry approximately 15%. Germline CDR1 reads SGHAT; CDR2 reads FQDESV (reference sequence). The CDR3 is 13 residues long. V gave up 5 bases and J gave up 4 bases, with 11 bases separating them. The TCR sequence derives from a man in his fifties or sixties with active or convalescent COVID-19. The specimen sequenced was peripheral blood. The chain combines TRBV11-1 with TRBJ1-1; D not resolved. CDR3 DNA: TGTGCCAGCAGCCAGACACCGGTCACTGAAGCTTTCTTT. This encodes CASSQTPVTEAFF. Combining the CDR3 with reference TRBV11-1 and TRBJ1-1 gives the whole variable domain EAEVAQSPRYKITEKSQAVAFWCDPISGHATLYWYRQILGQGPELLVQFQDESVVDDSQLPKDRFSAERLKGVDSTLKIQPAELGDSAMYLCASSQTPVTEAFFGQGTRLTVV.